These 16 T cell receptor beta chains were all obtained from the same sample, sequenced in a study of long-term antiretroviral therapy in people with HIV. This was the immunoSEQ v3.0 assay at survey level. Generated by immunoSEQ multiplex PCR, the TCRdb table keeps only in-frame clones and is missing some. There are fewer than 30,000 clones in the sample; 79% occur only once, and 11% lies in the top ten. The sample was unsorted PBMCs, taken 2.1 years after starting antiretroviral therapy. The origin of the receptors is a man aged 25-45 years with HIV.

The chain recombines TRBV12-2 with TRBJ2-1. TRBV12-2 represents a pseudogene. The CDR3 has 14 amino acids. The CDR3 coding sequence is TGTGCAAGTCGCTCCGGCCACTCCTACAATGAGCAGTTCTTC. Its translation: CASRSGHSYNEQFF.

This clone turned up a few times. The chain joins TRBV10-3 to TRBJ2-1; 7 positions agree with TRBD1. The trim removed 3 bases at V and 6 bases at J, leaving 5 bases unmatched. Germline CDR1 reads ENHRY; CDR2 reads SYGVKD. CDR3 length equals 14 residues. The CDR3 here is CAISDEGAPNEQFF. The CDR3 DNA follows: TGTGCCATCAGTGATGAGGGGGCGCCCAATGAGCAGTTCTTC.

The chain has TRBV4-2 and TRBJ1-5; D ambiguous. Germline V gene sequence: CDR1 LGHNA, CDR2 YNFKEQ. The CDR3 extends over 15 amino acids. V dropped 0 bases and J dropped 5 bases, with 11 bases sitting between them. The CDR3 spells CASSQDLAGYQPQHF. The DNA for the CDR3 is TGTGCCAGCAGCCAAGATCTTGCGGGTTATCAGCCCCAGCATTTT.

The rearrangement joins TRBV11-2 to TRBJ2-3, with 7 bases lining up with TRBD1. Germline values: CDR1 SGHAT, CDR2 FQNNGV. The J segment lost 2 bases and the V segment lost 5 bases, leaving 13 bases of the junction unmatched. This CDR3 has 17 amino acids. The CDR3 DNA reads as TGTGCCAGCAGCCTCCAACCGGGACAGATCAACACAGATACGCAGTATTTT. This encodes CASSLQPGQINTDTQYF.

The genes are TRBV28 and TRBJ2-7, with D perhaps TRBD2 (6 bases). This CDR3 is built from 15 residues. CDR1 is MDHEN and CDR2 is SYDVKM in the germline V gene. V was trimmed by 6 bases and J by 3 bases, leaving 18 bases between them. CDR3 amino acids: CASRGVGEEGYEQYF. CDR3 coding DNA: TGTGCCAGCAGGGGGGTGGGGGAGGAAGGCTACGAGCAGTACTTC.

A remark on this clone: This may be a read error: a much more frequent sequence differs by one nucleotide. The chain couples TRBV10-2 to TRBJ2-1; D unresolved. CDR1 is WSHSY and CDR2 is SAAADI in the germline V gene. The CDR3 spans 11 residues. CDR3 in DNA: TGTGCCATCAGTGTGGGGAATGAGCAGTTCTTC. Amino acids: CAISVGNEQFF.

The chain recombines TRBV6-1 with TRBJ2-1; D gene unclear. This CDR3 contains 13 residues. CDR1 and CDR2 from the germline V gene are MNHNS and SASEGT. The V end lost 5 bases, the J end lost 6 bases, and 11 bases lay between the germline ends. The CDR3 DNA is TGTGCCAGCAGTAACTCTCTACCCAATGAGCAGTTCTTC. Its translation is CASSNSLPNEQFF.

The chain is built from TRBV2 and TRBJ2-4; D uncertain. The germline V gene has CDR1 SNHLY and CDR2 FYNNEI. The CDR3 is made up of 12 amino acids. Trimming took 3 bases from V and 11 from J, leaving 11 bases between them. The chain's CDR3 is CASSDFQSVQYF. As DNA, the CDR3 is TGTGCCAGCAGTGACTTTCAATCGGTTCAGTACTTC.

This clone was counted once. This chain uses TRBV5-4 with TRBJ2-1; 8 bases map to TRBD1. CDR1 and CDR2 (germline): SGHNT, YYREEE (reference sequence). CDR3 length: 15 residues. V lost 2 bases to trimming and J lost 7 bases; unmatched junction nucleotides: 8. CDR3 amino acids: CASSFPQGAGNEQFF. DNA for the CDR3: TGTGCCAGCAGCTTCCCCCAGGGGGCAGGGAATGAGCAGTTCTTC.

V usage is TRBV7-8 and J usage is TRBJ1-2, with D hard to call. CDR3 size: 13 residues. Looked up from germline, CDR1 is SGHVS and CDR2 is FQNEAQ. V shed 3 bases and J shed 0 bases, with 5 bases lying between them. CDR3 nucleotides: TGTGCCAGCAGCTTCGACCCTAACTATGGCTACACCTTC. As protein: CASSFDPNYGYTF.

This clone was picked up a small number of times. Mismatch with germline at one junction end may stem from a read error. The CDR3 is CSAPLGPLTYF. CDR3 nucleotides: TGCAGTGCCCCCCTCGGTCCTTTAACGTATTTT. V is TRBV20-1 and J is TRBJ1-5, with D unresolved. The V gene's germline CDR1 is DFQATT and CDR2 SNEGSKA (reference sequence). This CDR3 region has 11 residues.

This sequence joins TRBV5-4 and TRBJ1-4; 7 bases fit TRBD1. V dropped 4 bases and J dropped 0; count of bases not matched to a gene: 9. The CDR3 loop spans 17 amino acids. The germline V gene encodes CDR1 SGHNT and CDR2 YYREEE (reference sequence). The CDR3 is CASSPTGIGSTNEKLFF. As DNA, the CDR3 is TGTGCCAGCAGCCCGACAGGGATCGGGTCAACTAATGAAAAACTGTTTTTT.

The J gene is TRBJ2-7, the V gene TRBV2, with D unclear. Trimming removed 8 bases at V and 2 bases at J, with 4 bases between. There are 10 residues in the CDR3. Per germline, CDR1 SNHLY and CDR2 FYNNEI. CDR3 DNA sequence: TGTGCCAGCGGCCCCTACGAGCAGTACTTC. As protein: CASGPYEQYF.

This clone came up a few times. The chain uses TRBV20-1 and TRBJ2-7; D may be TRBD2 (5 bases). Trimming pared 1 base from V and 6 bases from J, leaving 7 bases between. The CDR3 extends over 11 amino acids. In germline, CDR1 is DFQATT, CDR2 SNEGSKA (reference sequence). The CDR3: CSARARGEQYF. CDR3 sequence (DNA): TGCAGTGCTAGAGCCCGGGGCGAGCAGTACTTC.

The chain carries TRBV5-4 and TRBJ1-4; 7 bases are shared with TRBD1. The germline V gene has CDR1 SGHNT and CDR2 YYREEE (reference sequence). The junction had 7 bases not matched to a gene; V was cut back by 4 bases and J by 4 bases. The CDR3 spans 15 residues. Written as DNA, the CDR3 is TGTGCCAGCAGCGTTCAACAGGGGAGTAATGAAAAACTGTTTTTT. Protein sequence: CASSVQQGSNEKLFF.

This clone was counted once. The gene calls are TRBV19 and TRBJ2-3; no definite D call. Looked up from germline, CDR1 is LNHDA and CDR2 is SQIVND (reference sequence). The CDR3 is made up of 11 amino acids. Trimming took off 3 bases at V and 8 bases at J, with 6 bases between the two ends. CDR3 nucleotides: TGTGCCAGTAGTATCTTGGGTACGCAGTATTTT. Translated: CASSILGTQYF.